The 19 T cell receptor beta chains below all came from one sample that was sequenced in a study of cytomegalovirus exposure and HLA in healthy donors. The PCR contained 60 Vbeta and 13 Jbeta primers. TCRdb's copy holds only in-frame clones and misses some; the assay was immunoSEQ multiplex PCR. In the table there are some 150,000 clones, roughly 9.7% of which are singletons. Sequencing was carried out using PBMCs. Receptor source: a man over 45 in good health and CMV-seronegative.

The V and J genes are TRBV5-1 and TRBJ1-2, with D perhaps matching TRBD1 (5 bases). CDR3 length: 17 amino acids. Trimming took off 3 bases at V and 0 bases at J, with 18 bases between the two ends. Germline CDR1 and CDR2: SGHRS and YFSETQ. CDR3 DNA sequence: TGCGCCAGCAGCTCCCGTGGGCAGGGTCAAACTAACTATGGCTACACCTTC. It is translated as CASSSRGQGQTNYGYTF.

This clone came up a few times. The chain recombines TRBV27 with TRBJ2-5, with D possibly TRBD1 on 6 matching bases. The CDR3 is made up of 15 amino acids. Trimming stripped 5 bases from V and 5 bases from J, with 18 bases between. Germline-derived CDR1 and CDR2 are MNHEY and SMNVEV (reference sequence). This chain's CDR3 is CASSLPWGRLETQYF. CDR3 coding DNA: TGTGCCAGCAGTCTCCCGTGGGGGCGCTTGGAGACCCAGTACTTC.

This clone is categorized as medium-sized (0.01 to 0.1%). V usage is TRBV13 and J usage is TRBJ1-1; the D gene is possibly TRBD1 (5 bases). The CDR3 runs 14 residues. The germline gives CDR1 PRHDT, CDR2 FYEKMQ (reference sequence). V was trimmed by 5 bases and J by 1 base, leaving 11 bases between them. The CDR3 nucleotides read TGTGCCAGCAGCGGGGAGGGGACGAACACTGAAGCTTTCTTT. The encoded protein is CASSGEGTNTEAFF.

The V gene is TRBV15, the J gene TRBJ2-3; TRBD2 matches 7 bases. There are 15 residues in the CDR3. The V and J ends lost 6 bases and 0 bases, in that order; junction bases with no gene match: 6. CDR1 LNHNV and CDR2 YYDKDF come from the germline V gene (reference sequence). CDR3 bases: TGTGCCACCAGGCTAGCGGCCACAAGCACAGATACGCAGTATTTT. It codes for CATRLAATSTDTQYF.

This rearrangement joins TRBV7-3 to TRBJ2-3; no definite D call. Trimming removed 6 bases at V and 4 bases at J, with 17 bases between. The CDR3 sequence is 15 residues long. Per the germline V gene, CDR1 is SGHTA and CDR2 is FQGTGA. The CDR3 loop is CASSPTPRSADTQYF. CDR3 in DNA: TGTGCCAGCAGTCCAACCCCCCGGAGCGCAGATACGCAGTATTTT.

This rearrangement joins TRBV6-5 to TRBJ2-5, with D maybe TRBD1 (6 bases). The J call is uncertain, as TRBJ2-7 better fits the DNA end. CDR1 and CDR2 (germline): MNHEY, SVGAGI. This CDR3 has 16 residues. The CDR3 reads CASSYSIRGGSYEQYF. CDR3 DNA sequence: TGTGCCAGCAGTTACTCAATTCGAGGGGGTTCCTACGAGCAGTACTTC.

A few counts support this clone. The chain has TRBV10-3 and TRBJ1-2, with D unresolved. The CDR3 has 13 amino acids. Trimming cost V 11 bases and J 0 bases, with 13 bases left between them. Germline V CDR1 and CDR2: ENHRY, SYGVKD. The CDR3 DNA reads TGTGCCGCCGCACCCGCGCCTAACTATGGCTACACCTTC. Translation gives CAAAPAPNYGYTF.

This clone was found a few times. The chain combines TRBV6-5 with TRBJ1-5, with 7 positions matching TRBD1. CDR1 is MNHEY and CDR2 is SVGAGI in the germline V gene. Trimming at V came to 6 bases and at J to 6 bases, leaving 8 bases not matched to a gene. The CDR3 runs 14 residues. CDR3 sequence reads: CASSRGQNSQPQHF. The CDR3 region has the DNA TGTGCCAGCAGCCGGGGACAGAATTCTCAGCCCCAGCATTTT.

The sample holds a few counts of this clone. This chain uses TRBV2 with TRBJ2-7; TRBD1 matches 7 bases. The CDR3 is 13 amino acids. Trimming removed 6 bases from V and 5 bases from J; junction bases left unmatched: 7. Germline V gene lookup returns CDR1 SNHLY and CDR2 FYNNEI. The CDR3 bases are TGTGCCAGCAGATTTGACAGGGACCACGAGCAGTACTTC. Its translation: CASRFDRDHEQYF.

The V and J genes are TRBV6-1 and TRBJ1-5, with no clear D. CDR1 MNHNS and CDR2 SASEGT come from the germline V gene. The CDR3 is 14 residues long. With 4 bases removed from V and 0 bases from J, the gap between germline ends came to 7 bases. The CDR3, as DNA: TGTGCCAGCAGTGCGGAGGTTAGCAATCAGCCCCAGCATTTT. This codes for CASSAEVSNQPQHF.

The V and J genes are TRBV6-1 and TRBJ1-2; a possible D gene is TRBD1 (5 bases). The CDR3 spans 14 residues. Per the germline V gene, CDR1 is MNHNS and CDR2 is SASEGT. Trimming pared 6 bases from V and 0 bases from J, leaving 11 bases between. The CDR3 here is CASSGVTANYGYTF. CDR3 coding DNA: TGTGCCAGCAGCGGAGTGACAGCTAACTATGGCTACACCTTC.

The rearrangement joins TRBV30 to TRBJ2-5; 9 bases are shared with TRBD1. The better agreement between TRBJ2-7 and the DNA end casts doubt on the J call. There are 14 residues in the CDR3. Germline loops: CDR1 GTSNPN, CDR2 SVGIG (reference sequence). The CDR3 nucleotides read TGTGCCTGGGATCGGGACAGGGTCTCCTACGAGCAGTACTTC. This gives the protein CAWDRDRVSYEQYF.

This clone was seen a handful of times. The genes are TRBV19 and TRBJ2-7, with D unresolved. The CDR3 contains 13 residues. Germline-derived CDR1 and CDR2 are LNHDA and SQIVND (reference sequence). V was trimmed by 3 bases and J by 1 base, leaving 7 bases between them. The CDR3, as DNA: TGTGCCAGTAGTATTCCCGGTTCCTACGAGCAGTACTTC. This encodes CASSIPGSYEQYF.

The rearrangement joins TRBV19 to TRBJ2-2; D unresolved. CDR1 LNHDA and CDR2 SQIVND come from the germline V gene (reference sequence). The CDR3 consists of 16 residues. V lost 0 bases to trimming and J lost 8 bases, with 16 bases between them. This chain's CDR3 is CASSIDPRPFVGELFF. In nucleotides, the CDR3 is TGTGCCAGTAGTATAGATCCCCGTCCTTTCGTGGGGGAGCTGTTTTTT.

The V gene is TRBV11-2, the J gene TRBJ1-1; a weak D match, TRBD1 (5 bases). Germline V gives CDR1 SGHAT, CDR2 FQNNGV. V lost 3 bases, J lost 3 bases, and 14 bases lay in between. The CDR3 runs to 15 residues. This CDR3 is CASSFPQGKDTEAFF. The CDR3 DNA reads TGTGCCAGCAGCTTCCCTCAGGGAAAGGACACTGAAGCTTTCTTT.

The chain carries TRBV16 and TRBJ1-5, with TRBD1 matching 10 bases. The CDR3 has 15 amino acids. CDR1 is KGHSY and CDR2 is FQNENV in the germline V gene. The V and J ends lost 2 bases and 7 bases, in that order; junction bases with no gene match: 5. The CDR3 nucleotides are TGTGCCAGCAGCCAAGGGACAGGGGCGGTCCAGCCCCAGCATTTT. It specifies CASSQGTGAVQPQHF.

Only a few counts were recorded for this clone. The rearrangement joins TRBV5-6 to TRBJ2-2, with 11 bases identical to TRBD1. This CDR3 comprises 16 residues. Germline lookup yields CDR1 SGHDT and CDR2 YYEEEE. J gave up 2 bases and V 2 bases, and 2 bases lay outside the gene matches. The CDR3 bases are TGTGCCAGCAGCTTTGGGACAGGGGGAAACACCGGGGAGCTGTTTTTT. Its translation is CASSFGTGGNTGELFF. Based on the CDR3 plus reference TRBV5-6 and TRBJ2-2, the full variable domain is DAGVTQSPTHLIKTRGQQVTLRCSPKSGHDTVSWYQQALGQGPQFIFQYYEEEERQRGNFPDRFSGHQFPNYSSELNVNALLLGDSALYLCASSFGTGGNTGELFFGEGSRLTVL.

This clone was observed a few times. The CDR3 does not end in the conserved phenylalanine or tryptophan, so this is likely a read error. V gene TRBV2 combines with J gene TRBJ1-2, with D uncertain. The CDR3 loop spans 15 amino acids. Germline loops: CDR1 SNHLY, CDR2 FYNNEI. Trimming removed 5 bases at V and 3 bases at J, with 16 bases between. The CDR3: CASSSRKGKDYGYTV. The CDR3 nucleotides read TGTGCCAGCAGTAGTCGGAAAGGTAAAGACTATGGCTACACCGTC.

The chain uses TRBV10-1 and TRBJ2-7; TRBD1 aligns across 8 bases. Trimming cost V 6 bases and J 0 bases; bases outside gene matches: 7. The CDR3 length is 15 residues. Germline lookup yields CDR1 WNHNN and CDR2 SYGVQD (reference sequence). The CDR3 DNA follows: TGCGCCAGCAGGGAAGACAGGGGCTACTCCTACGAGCAGTACTTC. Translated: CASREDRGYSYEQYF.